This TCR beta chain comes out of a study of cytomegalovirus exposure and HLA in healthy donors. A multiplex PCR was run with 60 Vbeta primers and 13 Jbeta primers. As processed by the authors: A later analysis tallied 65 million to 85 million unique TCR beta chains, 9 million to 12 million of them shared. The data were produced by immunoSEQ multiplex PCR, yet TCRdb's version contains in-frame clones alone and is incomplete. V and J calls and clone size are copied from that table; D and trimming were computed from the DNA. The profile covers 150,000 to 200,000 clones, with about four fifths appearing a single time and approximately 1.8% taken by the ten largest. The CDR3 is 11 amino acids. V dropped 5 bases and J dropped 6 bases, with 8 bases sitting between them. The germline gives CDR1 DFQATT, CDR2 SNEGSKA (reference sequence). The donors (healthy individuals) were bone marrow donors. In the case of this clone: Antigen specificity is unknown.

Whole-study findings and limits: The study had only CMV serostatus as immune exposure information.

The receptor's source is a man aged 35 to 55 in good health and CMV-seropositive. The V call is TRBV20-1, the J call TRBJ2-1, with a tentative D call TRBD1 (5 bases). The sequenced sample was PBMCs. As DNA, the CDR3 is TGCAGTGCTGGACAAGGCAATGAGCAGTTCTTC. Protein product: CSAGQGNEQFF.